Below are 20 T cell receptor beta chains sequenced from a single sample in a study of blood T cell repertoires in COVID-19. Profiled with immunoSEQ multiplex PCR; TCRdb holds only in-frame clones, not every one. The table has fewer than 250,000 clones, 84% seen once. Sequencing was performed on peripheral blood. The origin of the receptors is a woman between 50 and 59 years old with active or convalescent COVID-19.

The V call is TRBV6-4, the J call TRBJ2-5, with 11 bases identical to TRBD2. There are 15 residues in the CDR3. Germline lookup yields CDR1 MRHNA and CDR2 SNTAGT. The V gene end was trimmed by 3 bases and the J gene end by 3 bases; junction bases not matched to a gene: 3. CDR3 bases: TGTGCCAGCAGTGATGGGACTAGCGGTGAAGAGACCCAGTACTTC. Residues: CASSDGTSGEETQYF.

The rearrangement joins TRBV6-6 to TRBJ1-5, with 9 bases matching TRBD1. Germline CDR1 reads MNHNY; CDR2 reads SVGAGI (reference sequence). Trimming removed 8 bases from V and 0 bases from J; junction bases left unmatched: 8. CDR3 length: 16 residues. CDR3 DNA: TGTGCCAGCGACACCGGGACAGGGTTTAGCAATCAGCCCCAGCATTTT. The encoded protein is CASDTGTGFSNQPQHF.

The chain recombines TRBV28 with TRBJ1-1; weak D call: TRBD1 (6 bases). V was pared by 6 bases and J by 1 base, with 15 bases between. The CDR3 has 15 residues. Germline-derived CDR1 and CDR2 are MDHEN and SYDVKM. Written as DNA, the CDR3 is TGTGCCAGCAGCCCCGTCGGGGGGGCGAACACTGAAGCTTTCTTT. This encodes CASSPVGGANTEAFF.

This clone was seen only once. The chain has TRBV19 and TRBJ2-3; 13 nucleotides match TRBD2. J gave up 2 bases and V 6 bases, and 5 bases lay outside the gene matches. Germline lookup yields CDR1 LNHDA and CDR2 SQIVND (reference sequence). The CDR3 runs 16 residues. CDR3: CASSETSGRTTDTQYF. CDR3 in DNA: TGTGCCAGTAGCGAGACTAGCGGGAGGACCACAGATACGCAGTATTTT.

The gene calls are TRBV29-1 and TRBJ1-1; a possible D gene is TRBD1 (5 bases). CDR3 size: 13 residues. V lost 5 bases to trimming and J lost 4 bases, with 14 bases between them. The germline V gene encodes CDR1 SQVTM and CDR2 ANQGSEA. CDR3 residues: CSVLRAGGTEAFF. DNA of the CDR3: TGCAGCGTTCTAAGGGCCGGGGGCACTGAAGCTTTCTTT.

In the case of this clone: This specimen includes other DNA sequences encoding the same CDR3. The chain is built from TRBV28 and TRBJ1-2; D possibly corresponds to TRBD1 (6 bases). Trimming took 3 bases from V and 5 from J, leaving 16 bases between them. CDR1 is MDHEN and CDR2 is SYDVKM in the germline V gene. This CDR3 is 15 amino acids long. In nucleotides, the CDR3 is TGTGCCAGCAGTTTGGGTAGGGAGGGGGGTTATGGCTACACCTTC. Translated: CASSLGREGGYGYTF.

This chain connects TRBV28 to TRBJ1-2; D remains ambiguous. Looked up from germline, CDR1 is MDHEN and CDR2 is SYDVKM. V lost 6 bases and J lost 1, with 12 bases in between. CDR3 length equals 14 residues. The CDR3 bases are TGTGCCAGCAGACCCACGGGATATAACTATGGCTACACCTTC. Its protein is CASRPTGYNYGYTF.

The chain links TRBV12-5 to TRBJ2-5, with 10 positions matching TRBD2. The CDR3 runs to 15 residues. Trimming took 1 base from V and 4 from J; bases not matched to a gene: 3. Looked up from germline, CDR1 is LGHNT and CDR2 is FRNRAP. The CDR3 coding sequence is TGTGCTAGTGGTTTGGGGACTAGCGGTGGAGAGACCCAGTACTTC. It yields the protein CASGLGTSGGETQYF. Supplemented by reference TRBV12-5 and TRBJ2-5, the full variable domain reads DARVTQTPRHKVTEMGQEVTMRCQPILGHNTVFWYRQTMMQGLELLAYFRNRAPLDDSGMPKDRFSAEMPDATLATLKIQPSEPRDSAVYFCASGLGTSGGETQYFGPGTRLLVL.

Points on this clone: Distinct nucleotide sequences in the sample also encode this CDR3. This rearrangement joins TRBV2 to TRBJ2-7, with TRBD2 as a possible D gene (5 bases). Germline V gene lookup returns CDR1 SNHLY and CDR2 FYNNEI. This CDR3 is 12 amino acids long. The germline V and J ends were trimmed by 6 bases and 2 bases, with 8 bases remaining between them. Here the CDR3 DNA reads TGTGCCAGCAGAGGAGGAACCTACGAGCAGTACTTC. Protein product: CASRGGTYEQYF.

This clone appeared once. The CDR3: CASSEGGVYGYTF. CDR3 DNA: TGTGCCAGCAGTGAAGGGGGGGTATATGGCTACACCTTC. The rearrangement uses TRBV6-1 and TRBJ1-2; D might be TRBD1 (5 bases). The CDR3 contains 13 residues. The V and J ends lost 1 base and 5 bases respectively, with 8 bases between them. Looked up from germline, CDR1 is MNHNS and CDR2 is SASEGT.

The rearrangement links TRBV28 to TRBJ1-2; 10 positions agree with TRBD1. The V gene's germline CDR1 is MDHEN and CDR2 SYDVKM. The CDR3 is 17 amino acids. V trimming: 2 bases; J trimming: 8 bases; junction bases outside the gene matches: 14. The CDR3: CASSLPFSGQGISGYTF. CDR3 nucleotide sequence: TGTGCCAGCAGTTTACCCTTTTCGGGACAGGGGATCTCCGGCTACACCTTC.

This clone was seen once. The CDR3 nucleotides are TGCGCCAGCAGCTTGGCCAAACAGACTAATACAATGAATGAGCAGTTCTTC. Residues: CASSLAKQTNTMNEQFF. V is TRBV5-1 and J is TRBJ2-1; D may be TRBD2 (5 bases). From germline, CDR1 is SGHRS and CDR2 YFSETQ. Trimming took off 0 bases at V and 7 bases at J, with 20 bases between the two ends. The length of the CDR3 is 17 residues.

This chain connects TRBV7-8 to TRBJ1-2, with D perhaps TRBD1 (5 bases). With 2 bases removed from V and 0 bases from J, the gap between germline ends came to 16 bases. The CDR3 contains 17 residues. CDR1 and CDR2 (germline): SGHVS, FQNEAQ. DNA for the CDR3: TGTGCCAGCAGCTTACGGCCTGACGGACATTCTAACTATGGCTACACCTTC. Translating it yields CASSLRPDGHSNYGYTF.

This chain joins TRBV11-2 and TRBJ1-4, with a tentative D call TRBD1 (5 bases). CDR3 length: 15 residues. The V gene lost 5 bases and the J gene lost 4 bases, with 14 bases spanning the gap. Germline assignment: CDR1 SGHAT and CDR2 FQNNGV. The CDR3 sequence: CASSPSGGLNEKLFF. Written as DNA, the CDR3 is TGTGCCAGCAGCCCATCGGGGGGACTTAATGAAAAACTGTTTTTT.

The CDR3 DNA is TGTGCCAGCAGCCCGGGACTAGCGGGAAGGATCGGGGAGCTGTTTTTT. The encoded protein is CASSPGLAGRIGELFF. J is TRBJ2-2 and V is TRBV7-7, with 13 bases fitting TRBD2. J gave up 7 bases and V 5 bases, and 7 bases lay outside the gene matches. Germline lookup yields CDR1 SSHAT and CDR2 FNYEAQ (reference sequence). CDR3 size: 16 residues. The variable domain in full, completed from reference TRBV7-7 and TRBJ2-2, reads GAGVSQSPRYKVTKRGQDVTLRCDPISSHATLYWYQQALGQGPEFLTYFNYEAQPDKSGLPSDRFSAERPEGSISTLTIQRTEQRDSAMYRCASSPGLAGRIGELFFGEGSRLTVL.

The CDR3, as DNA: TGTGCCAGCAGTTCCTTACAGGGCTCCCGCTCCTACGAGCAGTACGTC. Translating it yields CASSSLQGSRSYEQYV. This rearrangement joins TRBV28 to TRBJ2-7, with D possibly being TRBD1 (6 bases). Trimming pared 4 bases from V and 0 bases from J, leaving 16 bases between. This CDR3 has 16 amino acids. Germline V gene lookup returns CDR1 MDHEN and CDR2 SYDVKM.

The chain couples TRBV18 to TRBJ1-5, with D unresolved. Trimming removed 5 bases at V and 1 base at J, with 6 bases between. The length of the CDR3 is 13 residues. Germline V gene lookup returns CDR1 KGHSH and CDR2 LQKENI. CDR3 residues: CASSELSNQPQHF. CDR3 nucleotides: TGTGCCAGCTCAGAGCTGAGCAATCAGCCCCAGCATTTT.

The chain uses TRBV6-1 and TRBJ2-3, with 11 bases lining up with TRBD1. V was clipped by 3 bases and J by 4 bases; unmatched bases: 3. This CDR3 is built from 15 residues. Germline V gives CDR1 MNHNS, CDR2 SASEGT. CDR3 sequence: CASSDGTGGSDTQYF. The DNA of the CDR3 is TGTGCCAGCAGTGACGGGACAGGGGGGTCAGATACGCAGTATTTT.

The chain is built from TRBV5-1 and TRBJ2-7; no firm D call. This CDR3 has 12 residues. Germline-derived CDR1 and CDR2 are SGHRS and YFSETQ. Deletions cut 2 bases from V and 3 bases from J, with 6 bases between. The chain's CDR3 is CASSFYSYEQYF. CDR3 in DNA: TGCGCCAGCAGCTTCTACAGCTACGAGCAGTACTTC.

V and J are TRBV4-2 and TRBJ2-1, with D uncertain. V was trimmed by 0 bases and J by 0 bases, leaving 6 bases between them. CDR1 is LGHNA, CDR2 YNFKEQ, per germline. The CDR3 length is 15 residues. The CDR3 reads CASSQEISSYNEQFF. The CDR3 nucleotides read TGTGCCAGCAGCCAAGAAATCTCCTCCTACAATGAGCAGTTCTTC.